This T cell receptor beta chain was obtained from a study of blood T cell repertoires in COVID-19. Study in general: T cells, B-cell-depleted T cells, or PBMCs supplied cDNA or gDNA.

In the authors' workflow: Amplification of reference gene primers was used by the study to estimate nucleated cell counts. Only in-frame clones appear in the TCRdb table, and some are missing; sequencing was by immunoSEQ multiplex PCR. V and J calls and clone size are copied from that table; D and trimming were computed from the DNA. The sample has roughly 30,000 clones; more than 75% are singletons. The CDR3 contains 15 residues. J was trimmed by 5 bases and V by 5 bases; bases with no gene match: 6. CDR1 and CDR2 from the germline V gene are SGHNT and YENEEA. This clone was recorded a few times. The clonotype comes from a human donor in a cohort sampled during active COVID-19. The donor label of this sample is uncertain. Material: peripheral blood. This rearrangement joins TRBV11-3 to TRBJ2-2; 9 bases fit TRBD1. In nucleotides, the CDR3 is TGTGCCAGCAGCCCCCGGGACAGGGTTACCGGGGAGCTGTTTTTT. It codes for CASSPRDRVTGELFF.